These 19 T cell receptor beta chains originate from one sample sequenced in a study of blood T cell repertoires in COVID-19. Method: immunoSEQ multiplex PCR; TCRdb's copy keeps in-frame clones and lacks some. The table includes about 430,000 clones, roughly 90% detected once. The sample was PBMCs or T cells enriched from blood (not recorded which). The source of these receptors is a woman aged 25 to 39 with acute COVID-19.

The chain carries TRBV19 and TRBJ1-2; 9 bases match TRBD1. Looked up from germline, CDR1 is LNHDA and CDR2 is SQIVND (reference sequence). The V gene end was trimmed by 5 bases and the J gene end by 8 bases; junction bases not matched to a gene: 12. The CDR3 sequence is 15 residues long. The CDR3 protein is CASSALTGGGYGYTF. The CDR3 DNA is TGTGCCAGTAGTGCCCTGACAGGGGGAGGTTACGGCTACACCTTC.

This clone was observed a handful of times. The V and J genes are TRBV29-1 and TRBJ2-7; possibly TRBD2 for D (5 bases). Trimming shortened V by 2 bases and J by 3 bases, and 23 bases separated the two germline ends. CDR1 and CDR2 from the germline V gene are SQVTM and ANQGSEA. There are 17 residues in the CDR3. The chain's CDR3 is CSVELASKASFRYEQYF. In nucleotides, the CDR3 is TGCAGCGTTGAATTGGCCAGCAAAGCTAGCTTCCGCTACGAGCAGTACTTC.

The chain links TRBV4-1 to TRBJ1-3; TRBD1 agrees at 8 bases. Per the germline V gene, CDR1 is MGHRA and CDR2 is YSYEKL. The V gene end was trimmed by 3 bases and the J gene end by 2 bases; junction bases not matched to a gene: 3. The CDR3 has 15 residues. CDR3 DNA sequence: TGCGCCAGCAGCCATCCGACAGGGGCTGGAAACACCATATATTTT. Its protein product is CASSHPTGAGNTIYF.

This chain connects TRBV5-6 to TRBJ2-7; a possible D gene is TRBD2 (6 bases). Germline values: CDR1 SGHDT, CDR2 YYEEEE. V gave up 4 bases and J gave up 1 base, with 9 bases separating them. The CDR3 loop spans 13 amino acids. The CDR3 region is CASSRGLSYEQYF. In DNA, the CDR3 is TGTGCCAGCAGCAGGGGACTTTCCTACGAGCAGTACTTC.

The chain recombines TRBV4-3 with TRBJ2-1; D perhaps matches TRBD1 (5 bases). The length of the CDR3 is 15 residues. CDR1 is LGHNA, CDR2 YSLEER, per germline. V dropped 3 bases and J dropped 8 bases, with 17 bases sitting between them. The CDR3 spells CASSQLAGSVHEQFF. In DNA, the CDR3 is TGCGCCAGCAGCCAGCTGGCAGGGTCTGTCCATGAGCAGTTCTTC.

The genes are TRBV13 and TRBJ1-2; 12 bases align to TRBD1. The CDR3 totals 17 residues. The trim removed 7 bases at V and 0 bases at J, leaving 9 bases unmatched. Germline values: CDR1 PRHDT, CDR2 FYEKMQ (reference sequence). The CDR3 DNA reads as TGTGCCAGCACCGCCGGGACAGGGGGCAGGTCTAACTATGGCTACACCTTC. It translates to CASTAGTGGRSNYGYTF. The full variable domain, rest sourced from reference TRBV13 and TRBJ1-2, is AAGVIQSPRHLIKEKRETATLKCYPIPRHDTVYWYQQGPGQDPQFLISFYEKMQSDKGSIPDRFSAQQFSDYHSELNMSSLELGDSALYFCASTAGTGGRSNYGYTFGSGTRLTVV.

The genes are TRBV6-1 and TRBJ2-1, with D possibly TRBD2 on 5 matching bases. CDR3 length: 16 residues. Trimming stripped 1 base from V and 0 bases from J, with 10 bases between. CDR1 and CDR2 (germline): MNHNS, SASEGT. As DNA, the CDR3 is TGTGCCAGCAGTGAAGGAAGCGGAGGCTCCTACAATGAGCAGTTCTTC. It is translated as CASSEGSGGSYNEQFF.

V gene TRBV19 combines with J gene TRBJ1-1; 9 nucleotides line up with TRBD1. The V and J ends lost 5 bases and 5 bases, in that order; junction bases with no gene match: 12. This CDR3 has 16 amino acids. Looked up from germline, CDR1 is LNHDA and CDR2 is SQIVND (reference sequence). Here the CDR3 reads CASSPTGTGLGTEAFF. The DNA for the CDR3 is TGTGCCAGTAGTCCAACCGGGACAGGGTTGGGGACTGAAGCTTTCTTT. The complete variable domain, with remaining parts taken from reference TRBV19 and TRBJ1-1, reads DGGITQSPKYLFRKEGQNVTLSCEQNLNHDAMYWYRQDPGQGLRLIYYSQIVNDFQKGDIAEGYSVSREKKESFPLTVTSAQKNPTAFYLCASSPTGTGLGTEAFFGQGTRLTVV.

A single count supports this clone. The rearrangement uses TRBV24-1 and TRBJ2-1; maybe TRBD1 (6 bases). CDR1 and CDR2 (germline): KGHDR, SFDVKD. Trimming stripped 6 bases from V and 3 bases from J, with 14 bases between. The CDR3 runs to 15 residues. The CDR3 protein is CATSQPGHNYNEQFF. Here the CDR3 DNA reads TGTGCCACCAGTCAGCCGGGACACAACTACAATGAGCAGTTCTTC.

V usage is TRBV9 and J usage is TRBJ1-2; D is possibly TRBD1 (6 bases). Germline CDR1 reads SGDLS; CDR2 reads YYNGEE. The CDR3 covers 14 residues. Trimming removed 0 bases at V and 4 bases at J, with 10 bases between. In DNA, the CDR3 is TGTGCCAGCAGCGTAGTGGCAGGGGCCTATGGCTACACCTTC. Its translation is CASSVVAGAYGYTF.

CDR3 protein: CASSLGLAGSREQYF. CDR3 in DNA: TGTGCCAGCAGCCTCGGACTAGCGGGGAGTCGAGAGCAGTACTTC. This chain connects TRBV14 to TRBJ2-7, with TRBD2 identical over 12 bases. This CDR3 has 15 amino acids. Germline V gene lookup returns CDR1 SGHDN and CDR2 FVKESK. Trimming cost V 4 bases and J 7 bases; bases outside gene matches: 8.

The rearrangement joins TRBV7-8 to TRBJ1-1, with 10 bases that match TRBD1. Unmatched junction bases numbered 14, after V lost 7 bases and J lost 3 bases. Looked up from germline, CDR1 is SGHVS and CDR2 is FQNEAQ. The CDR3 contains 17 residues. CDR3 sequence reads: CASTGYRDRGSDTEAFF. DNA for the CDR3: TGTGCCAGCACCGGATACCGGGACAGGGGATCGGACACTGAAGCTTTCTTT. The whole variable domain, remainder taken from reference TRBV7-8 and TRBJ1-1, is GAGVSQSPRYKVAKRGQDVALRCDPISGHVSLFWYQQALGQGPEFLTYFQNEAQLDKSGLPSDRFFAERPEGSVSTLKIQRTQQEDSAVYLCASTGYRDRGSDTEAFFGQGTRLTVV.

This rearrangement joins TRBV19 to TRBJ1-2; 8 nucleotides line up with TRBD1. V lost 7 bases to trimming and J lost 2 bases; unmatched junction nucleotides: 6. CDR3 size: 14 residues. Germline V CDR1 and CDR2: LNHDA, SQIVND (reference sequence). The CDR3 nucleotides are TGTGCCAGTAAGGGGGGACAGGCAAACTATGGCTACACCTTC. It encodes CASKGGQANYGYTF.

This chain uses TRBV5-1 with TRBJ1-4; D is perhaps TRBD1 (6 bases). The ends were cut back, 4 bases at V and 3 bases at J, with 25 bases in the middle. Germline V CDR1 and CDR2: SGHRS, YFSETQ. The CDR3 is made up of 19 amino acids. This CDR3 reads CASSIGQPGIKGSNEKLFF. The CDR3 DNA reads TGCGCCAGCAGCATTGGACAGCCTGGGATTAAGGGGTCTAATGAAAAACTGTTTTTT.

The chain joins TRBV2 to TRBJ1-2, with no clear D. CDR1 is SNHLY, CDR2 FYNNEI, per germline. CDR3 size: 13 residues. Trimming stripped 2 bases from V and 5 bases from J, with 9 bases between. Here the CDR3 DNA reads TGTGCCAGCAGTGAATGGGCCGTTTATGGCTACACCTTC. It encodes CASSEWAVYGYTF.

This chain connects TRBV30 to TRBJ2-2, with TRBD1 matching 8 bases. The CDR3 consists of 13 residues. Per germline, CDR1 GTSNPN and CDR2 SVGIG (reference sequence). V shed 2 bases, J shed 6 bases, and the junction held 2 bases outside the gene matches. The CDR3 nucleotides are TGTGCCTGGAGTCAGACAGGGGCCGGGGAGCTGTTTTTT. Its protein is CAWSQTGAGELFF. Drawing the rest from reference TRBV30 and TRBJ2-2, the complete variable domain is SQTIHQWPATLVQPVGSPLSLECTVEGTSNPNLYWYRQAAGRGLQLLFYSVGIGQISSEVPQNLSASRPQDRQFILSSKKLLLSDSGFYLCAWSQTGAGELFFGEGSRLTVL.

The chain uses TRBV27 and TRBJ1-6, with unresolved D. V dropped 7 bases and J dropped 7 bases, with 17 bases sitting between them. In germline, CDR1 is MNHEY, CDR2 SMNVEV (reference sequence). The CDR3 sequence is 15 residues long. This CDR3 is CASTQGGSRNSPLHF. CDR3 DNA: TGTGCCAGCACTCAAGGAGGGAGTCGGAATTCACCCCTCCACTTT.

The rearrangement uses TRBV6-2 or TRBV6-3 and TRBJ2-1, with 7 bases lining up with TRBD2. V was clipped by 3 bases and J by 7 bases; unmatched bases: 9. Germline loops: CDR1 MNHEY, CDR2 SVGEGT. The CDR3 runs to 15 residues. The CDR3 loop reads CASSYWGPAGNEQFF. The CDR3 nucleotides read TGTGCCAGCAGTTATTGGGGCCCAGCGGGAAATGAGCAGTTCTTC.

The chain carries TRBV6-5 and TRBJ2-7; TRBD2 matches 10 bases. J was trimmed by 6 bases and V by 0 bases; bases with no gene match: 5. The CDR3 loop spans 15 amino acids. Germline CDR1 is MNHEY and CDR2 is SVGAGI. The CDR3 protein is CASSYSSGGAAEQYF. CDR3 nucleotide sequence: TGTGCCAGCAGTTACTCCAGCGGGGGGGCCGCCGAGCAGTACTTC.